The next 20 T cell receptor beta chains were all read from a single sample in a study of chemoradiotherapy in HPV16-positive cancers. Assay: immunoSEQ multiplex PCR; the TCRdb copy retains only in-frame clones and omits some. The data show roughly 14,000 clones, more than 70% seen once. Sequenced here: tumor tissue, sampled from a patient who underwent chemoradiotherapy. These receptors were collected from a human donor with HPV-associated anogenital cancer.

J is TRBJ2-3 and V is TRBV27; the match to TRBD2 covers 7 bases. Per germline, CDR1 MNHEY and CDR2 SMNVEV (reference sequence). Germline trimming cut 7 bases from V and 3 bases from J; bases unmatched to any gene: 13. The CDR3 runs to 16 residues. CDR3 coding DNA: TGTGCCAGCAAGCGGGGCGGCGGGAGAGGAACAGATACGCAGTATTTT. Translating it yields CASKRGGGRGTDTQYF.

DNA for the CDR3: TGCGCCAGCAGCTTGGGACTAGCGGAGTACAATGAGCAGTTCTTC. Encoded protein: CASSLGLAEYNEQFF. The chain carries TRBV5-1 and TRBJ2-1; 9 bases match TRBD2. The ends lost 0 bases at V and 4 bases at J; junction bases unmatched: 2. The CDR3 spans 15 residues. Germline assignment: CDR1 SGHRS and CDR2 YFSETQ.

The genes are TRBV5-1 and TRBJ2-5; the match to TRBD2 covers 15 bases. Germline V gene lookup returns CDR1 SGHRS and CDR2 YFSETQ. This CDR3 spans 14 amino acids. The V and J ends lost 6 bases and 5 bases, in that order; junction bases with no gene match: 2. CDR3 DNA sequence: TGCGCCAGCAAGGGACTAGCGGGAGGCGAGACCCAGTACTTC. This sequence encodes CASKGLAGGETQYF.

This clone came up once. The chain employs TRBV7-9 and TRBJ2-7, with D perhaps TRBD1 or TRBD2 (5 bases each). CDR3 length equals 15 residues. Trimming removed 6 bases at V and 2 bases at J, with 17 bases between. CDR1 and CDR2 from the germline V gene are SEHNR and FQNEAQ (reference sequence). The CDR3: CASRRGTAGPYEQYF. CDR3 DNA: TGTGCCAGCAGAAGGGGAACCGCGGGCCCCTACGAGCAGTACTTC.

V gene TRBV21-1 combines with J gene TRBJ2-1; the table gives TRBD1 as D, unverified against the DNA. TRBV21-1 is a recognized pseudogene. CDR3 size: 16 residues. The DNA of the CDR3 is TGTGCCAGCAGCAGTGAGCCAGGGTACCTCTACAATGAGCAGTTCTTC. Translating it yields CASSSEPGYLYNEQFF.

This chain links TRBV11-2 with TRBJ2-7; 11 nucleotides match TRBD2. With V trimmed by 5 bases and J by 3 bases, 3 bases remained unmatched. The CDR3 length is 14 residues. Germline loops: CDR1 SGHAT, CDR2 FQNNGV. The CDR3 loop reads CASSQGLAVYEQYF. DNA for the CDR3: TGTGCCAGCAGCCAGGGACTAGCGGTCTACGAGCAGTACTTC.

The chain recombines TRBV11-3 with TRBJ2-1; TRBD2 matches at 7 bases. Germline lookup yields CDR1 SGHNT and CDR2 YENEEA. The CDR3 is 13 amino acids. V lost 2 bases to trimming and J lost 10 bases; unmatched junction nucleotides: 5. The CDR3 DNA follows: TGTGCCAGCAGCTTACAAGGGAGGGACGAGCAGTTCTTC. It specifies CASSLQGRDEQFF. The full variable domain, with the rest looked up from reference TRBV11-3 and TRBJ2-1, is EAGVVQSPRYKIIEKKQPVAFWCNPISGHNTLYWYLQNLGQGPELLIRYENEEAVDDSQLPKDRFSAERLKGVDSTLKIQPAELGDSAVYLCASSLQGRDEQFFGPGTRLTVL.

V usage is TRBV11-2 and J usage is TRBJ2-1, with a tentative D call TRBD2 (6 bases). The CDR3 is made up of 13 amino acids. Germline V gives CDR1 SGHAT, CDR2 FQNNGV. V gave up 2 bases and J gave up 10 bases, with 12 bases separating them. In DNA form, the CDR3 reads TGTGCCAGCAGCTTACAAGGACTATTCGAGCAGTTCTTC. This codes for CASSLQGLFEQFF.

In its sample, this clone was seen once. The chain is built from TRBV29-1 and TRBJ2-3, with 14 bases fitting TRBD2. V shed 7 bases, J shed 6 bases, and the junction held 6 bases outside the gene matches. The CDR3 has 14 amino acids. Germline lookup yields CDR1 SQVTM and CDR2 ANQGSEA. The CDR3 loop is CSGKGLAGEDTQYF. Written as DNA, the CDR3 is TGCAGCGGAAAGGGACTAGCGGGAGAGGATACGCAGTATTTT.

The sample holds a few counts of this clone. The gene calls are TRBV5-5 and TRBJ2-5, with 10 bases identical to TRBD1. CDR3 size: 16 residues. V lost 5 bases and J lost 2; bases outside the gene matches: 9. Germline CDR1 SGHKS, CDR2 YYEKEE (reference sequence). CDR3 DNA sequence: TGTGCCAGCAGTTGGGGAGACAGGGGGCCTCAAGAGACCCAGTACTTC. Its translation is CASSWGDRGPQETQYF.

The chain is built from TRBV11-1 and TRBJ2-2; 7 nucleotides line up with TRBD1. Germline V gene sequence: CDR1 SGHAT, CDR2 FQDESV (reference sequence). V lost 3 bases to trimming and J lost 7 bases; unmatched junction nucleotides: 5. This CDR3 is built from 14 residues. CDR3 residues: CASSFDRESGELFF. CDR3 DNA: TGTGCCAGCAGCTTCGACAGGGAGAGCGGGGAGCTGTTTTTT.

The chain carries TRBV7-2 and TRBJ2-3; D not certain. Germline assignment: CDR1 SGHTA and CDR2 FQGNSA. The V and J ends lost 3 bases and 1 base respectively, with 8 bases between them. The CDR3 runs to 14 residues. CDR3 bases: TGTGCCAGCAGCTTGCCCCGACGCACAGATACGCAGTATTTT. It translates to CASSLPRRTDTQYF. The variable domain in full, with the rest retrieved from reference TRBV7-2 and TRBJ2-3, is GAGVSQSPSNKVTEKGKDVELRCDPISGHTALYWYRQSLGQGLEFLIYFQGNSAPDKSGLPSDRFSAERTGGSVSTLTIQRTQQEDSAVYLCASSLPRRTDTQYFGPGTRLTVL.

The chain has TRBV6-4 and TRBJ1-4, with D unclear. The ends were cut back, 2 bases at V and 17 bases at J, with 15 bases in the middle. This CDR3 spans 12 amino acids. CDR1 and CDR2 from the germline V gene are MRHNA and SNTAGT. CDR3 sequence: CASSDRVIGPFF. CDR3 nucleotide sequence: TGTGCCAGCAGTGACAGGGTAATCGGCCCTTTTTTT.

The chain is built from TRBV7-8 and TRBJ1-5, with D possibly TRBD1 on 5 matching bases. V was clipped by 5 bases and J by 2 bases, with 16 bases between them. This CDR3 spans 16 amino acids. Per the germline V gene, CDR1 is SGHVS and CDR2 is FQNEAQ. This CDR3 is CASSRRRDGRNQPQHF. CDR3 coding DNA: TGTGCCAGCAGCCGGCGACGGGACGGACGCAATCAGCCCCAGCATTTT.

The rearrangement joins TRBV6-6 to TRBJ2-7, with TRBD1 matching 8 bases. This CDR3 has 15 residues. CDR1 is MNHNY and CDR2 is SVGAGI in the germline V gene (reference sequence). Trimming cost V 2 bases and J 5 bases; bases outside gene matches: 8. CDR3 sequence: CASSYGSGGRDEQYF. CDR3 nucleotides: TGTGCCAGCAGTTACGGTTCAGGGGGCAGGGACGAGCAGTACTTC.

This clone was recorded only once. V gene TRBV19 combines with J gene TRBJ1-2; tentative D call: TRBD1 (6 bases). The CDR3 totals 13 residues. Germline V lookup: CDR1 LNHDA, CDR2 SQIVND (reference sequence). With 3 bases removed from V and 8 bases from J, the gap between germline ends came to 13 bases. This CDR3 reads CASSMTGLGGYTF. The CDR3 DNA sequence: TGTGCCAGTAGTATGACAGGCTTGGGAGGCTACACCTTC.

The chain combines TRBV6-6 with TRBJ1-3, with a tentative D call TRBD1 (5 bases). This CDR3 has 12 residues. Germline V gene data show CDR1 as MNHNY and CDR2 as SVGAGI (reference sequence). The V gene lost 6 bases and the J gene lost 4 bases, with 7 bases spanning the gap. The CDR3 DNA sequence: TGTGCCAGCAGCCCAGGGGGAAACACCATATATTTT. Translated, it gives CASSPGGNTIYF.

This rearrangement joins TRBV15 to TRBJ2-5, with 9 positions matching TRBD2. TRBJ2-7 explains the end of the DNA better; the J call may be wrong. Per the germline V gene, CDR1 is LNHNV and CDR2 is YYDKDF (reference sequence). The CDR3 extends over 15 amino acids. CDR3 in DNA: TGTGCCACCAGCAGGTCAGCGGGAGGAGGGTACGAGCAGTACTTC. It codes for CATSRSAGGGYEQYF.

The chain employs TRBV4-2 and TRBJ2-1; D gene ambiguous. Trimming removed 0 bases at V and 11 bases at J, with 8 bases between. The CDR3 length is 12 residues. The germline V gene encodes CDR1 LGHNA and CDR2 YNFKEQ. The CDR3 spells CASSQEGTKQFF. The CDR3 bases are TGTGCCAGCAGCCAAGAGGGTACCAAGCAGTTCTTC.

This clone was seen more than once but under ten times. The chain employs TRBV6-5 and TRBJ1-1; possible D gene TRBD1, 5 bases. Trimming removed 0 bases at V and 5 bases at J, with 13 bases between. In germline, CDR1 is MNHEY, CDR2 SVGAGI. This CDR3 region has 15 residues. This CDR3 reads CASSYSKGRGTEAFF. For the CDR3, the DNA is TGTGCCAGCAGTTACTCTAAGGGGAGAGGTACTGAAGCTTTCTTT.